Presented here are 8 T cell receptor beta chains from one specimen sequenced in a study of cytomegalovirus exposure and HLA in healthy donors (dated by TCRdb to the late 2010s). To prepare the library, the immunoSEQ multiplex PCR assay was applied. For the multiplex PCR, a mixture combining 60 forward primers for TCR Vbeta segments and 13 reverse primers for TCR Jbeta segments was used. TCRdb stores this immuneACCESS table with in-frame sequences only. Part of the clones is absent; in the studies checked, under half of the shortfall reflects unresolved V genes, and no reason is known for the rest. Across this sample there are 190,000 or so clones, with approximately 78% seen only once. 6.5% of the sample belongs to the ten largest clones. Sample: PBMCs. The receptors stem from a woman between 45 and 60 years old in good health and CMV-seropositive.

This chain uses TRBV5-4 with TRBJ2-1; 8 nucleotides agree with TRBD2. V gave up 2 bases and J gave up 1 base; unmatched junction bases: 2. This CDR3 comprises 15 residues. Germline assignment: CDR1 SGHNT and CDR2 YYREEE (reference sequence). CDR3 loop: CASSFSGASYNEQFF. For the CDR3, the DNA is TGTGCCAGCAGCTTTAGCGGGGCTTCCTACAATGAGCAGTTCTTC. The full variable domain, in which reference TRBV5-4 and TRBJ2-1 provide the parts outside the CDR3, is ETGVTQSPTHLIKTRGQQVTLRCSSQSGHNTVSWYQQALGQGPQFIFQYYREEENGRGNFPPRFSGLQFPNYSSELNVNALELDDSALYLCASSFSGASYNEQFFGPGTRLTVL.

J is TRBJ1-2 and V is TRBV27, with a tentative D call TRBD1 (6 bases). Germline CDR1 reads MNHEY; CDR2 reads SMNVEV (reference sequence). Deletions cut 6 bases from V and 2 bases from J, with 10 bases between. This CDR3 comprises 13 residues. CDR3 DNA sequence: TGTGCCAGCAGCCTCGACAGGAACTATGGCTACACCTTC. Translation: CASSLDRNYGYTF.

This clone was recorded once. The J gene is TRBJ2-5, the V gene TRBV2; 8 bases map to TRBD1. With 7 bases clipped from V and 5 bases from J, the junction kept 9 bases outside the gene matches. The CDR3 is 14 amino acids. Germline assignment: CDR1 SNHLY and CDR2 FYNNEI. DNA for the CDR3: TGTGCCAGCATAGGCAGGGGGCTTTTGGAGACCCAGTACTTC. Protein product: CASIGRGLLETQYF.

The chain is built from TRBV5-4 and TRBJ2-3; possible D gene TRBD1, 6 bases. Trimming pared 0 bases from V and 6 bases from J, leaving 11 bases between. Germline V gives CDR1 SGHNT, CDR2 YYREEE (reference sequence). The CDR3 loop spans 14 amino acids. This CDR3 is CASSLARGRDTQYF. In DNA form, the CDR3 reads TGTGCCAGCAGCTTGGCCAGGGGACGGGATACGCAGTATTTT.

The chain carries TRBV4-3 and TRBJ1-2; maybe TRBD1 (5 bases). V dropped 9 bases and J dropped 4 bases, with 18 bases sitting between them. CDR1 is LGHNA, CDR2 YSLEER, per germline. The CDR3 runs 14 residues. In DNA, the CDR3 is TGCGCCAGTTCACAGGAATCCGGCAGCTATGGCTACACCTTC. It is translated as CASSQESGSYGYTF.

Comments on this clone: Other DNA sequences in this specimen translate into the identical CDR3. For the CDR3, the DNA is TGCGCCAGCAGCTTGGGGGACAGGGCTTACGAGCAGTACTTC. Residues: CASSLGDRAYEQYF. The chain has TRBV5-1 and TRBJ2-7, with TRBD1 identical over 9 bases. The CDR3 runs 14 residues. V trimming: 0 bases; J trimming: 4 bases; junction bases outside the gene matches: 2. Germline values: CDR1 SGHRS, CDR2 YFSETQ.

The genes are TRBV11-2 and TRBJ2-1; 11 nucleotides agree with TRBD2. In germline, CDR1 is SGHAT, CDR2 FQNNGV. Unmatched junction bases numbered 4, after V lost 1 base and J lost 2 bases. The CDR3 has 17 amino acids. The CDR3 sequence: CASSLVIAGGTYNEQFF. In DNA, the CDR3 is TGTGCCAGCAGCTTAGTTATAGCGGGGGGGACCTACAATGAGCAGTTCTTC.

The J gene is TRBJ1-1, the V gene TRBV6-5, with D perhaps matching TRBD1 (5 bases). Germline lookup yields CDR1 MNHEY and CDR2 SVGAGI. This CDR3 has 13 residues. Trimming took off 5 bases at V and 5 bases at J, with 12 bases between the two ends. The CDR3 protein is CASSPFGGTEAFF. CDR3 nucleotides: TGTGCCAGCAGTCCCTTTGGGGGGACTGAAGCTTTCTTT.